Reported below is one TCR beta chain. The antigen is unknown. Given a much more abundant clone one base away, this may be a read error. Time point reported: newly diagnosed GD, antithyroid drugs for less than 3 months. PBMC RNA served as the TCR library source. Into tubes containing EDTA, 7.5 to 9.5 milliliters of peripheral blood were drawn. These data are taken from a study of regulatory T cells in long-lasting Graves disease. Looking at the study overall: For under 3 months, newly diagnosed Graves' patients had been taking antithyroid drugs. Overall study results and limits: It is possible that accuracy was reduced by the small size of the sample.

The length of the CDR3 is 15 residues. Germline CDR1 is SGHTA and CDR2 is FQGNSA. With iRepertoire HTBI primers and Arm-PCR of CDR3 regions, TCR beta libraries were built. One entry per CDR3 protein, called by TCRdb with MiXCR from the multiplex PCR reads. The sample lists 400,000 to 500,000 distinct CDR3 sequences, about a sixth seen once, with around a quarter in the top ten. This sample was shared with a second study, whose subject was T cells in Graves' hyperthyroidism and ophthalmopathy.

The sequencing used peripheral blood mononuclear cells (PBMCs), collected at new diagnosis, from a patient treated with antithyroid drugs. The chain recombines TRBV7-2 with TRBJ2-3; 9 bases fit TRBD1. The end of the DNA fits TRBJ2-1 better, so the J call may be wrong. The source is a woman under 30 with Graves disease. The CDR3 nucleotides read TGTGCCAGCAGCTTGTTCGGGACAGGGTTATACGAGCAGTTCTTC. It specifies CASSLFGTGLYEQFF.